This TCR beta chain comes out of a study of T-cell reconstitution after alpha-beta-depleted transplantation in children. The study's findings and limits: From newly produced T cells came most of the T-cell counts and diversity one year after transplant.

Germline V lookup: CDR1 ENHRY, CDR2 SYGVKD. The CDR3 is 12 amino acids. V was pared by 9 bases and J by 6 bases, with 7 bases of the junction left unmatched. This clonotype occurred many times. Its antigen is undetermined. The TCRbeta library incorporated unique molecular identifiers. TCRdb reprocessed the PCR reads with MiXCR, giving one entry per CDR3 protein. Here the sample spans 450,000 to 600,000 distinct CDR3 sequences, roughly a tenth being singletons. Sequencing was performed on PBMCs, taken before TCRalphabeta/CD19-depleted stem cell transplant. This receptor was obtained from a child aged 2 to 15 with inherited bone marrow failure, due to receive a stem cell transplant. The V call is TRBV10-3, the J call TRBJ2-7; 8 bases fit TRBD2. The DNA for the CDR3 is TGTGCCATACCGGGACTAGTCTCCGAGCAGTACTTC. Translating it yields CAIPGLVSEQYF.